Each of the 30 T cell receptor beta chains below was sequenced from the same sample in a study of beta chain features in type 1 diabetes listed by TCRdb under 2018. Libraries were constructed by the immunoSEQ multiplex PCR assay. The High Capacity cDNA Reverse Transcription Kit was used to reverse transcribe all of the isolated RNA, meaning that expressed TCRB transcripts were what got sequenced. The immuneACCESS repertoire file appears here via TCRdb, limited to in-frame rearrangements. These files lack a portion of the clones; in checked studies, under half of the deficit traces to unresolved V genes, and the cause of the others is not known. In this sample the table shows around 430,000 clones, roughly 31% of which occur a single time. The ten largest make up almost 0.065% of the sample. Sequencing input: naive CD4+ T cells from blood. Read against the paper, the sample's cell subset or site label means: true naive CD4+ T cells. Every receptor here comes from a man between 18 and 29 years old in good health.

This clone was seen only a few times. V gene TRBV5-1 combines with J gene TRBJ2-5; possible D gene TRBD1, 5 bases. Germline V gene sequence: CDR1 SGHRS, CDR2 YFSETQ. V was pared by 2 bases and J by 3 bases, with 8 bases between. CDR3 length: 13 amino acids. The CDR3 spells CASSFGQEETQYF. CDR3 bases: TGCGCCAGCAGCTTCGGACAAGAAGAGACCCAGTACTTC. Combining the CDR3 with reference TRBV5-1 and TRBJ2-5 gives the whole variable domain KAGVTQTPRYLIKTRGQQVTLSCSPISGHRSVSWYQQTPGQGLQFLFEYFSETQRNKGNFPGRFSGRQFSNSRSEMNVSTLELGDSALYLCASSFGQEETQYFGPGTRLLVL.

This clone was seen more than once but under ten times. This chain links TRBV30 with TRBJ1-2; D gene ambiguous. CDR3 length: 13 residues. Per germline, CDR1 GTSNPN and CDR2 SVGIG (reference sequence). Trimming removed 0 bases at V and 2 bases at J, with 7 bases between. CDR3 sequence: CAWSVERNYGYTF. CDR3 nucleotide sequence: TGTGCCTGGAGTGTCGAAAGGAACTATGGCTACACCTTC. Drawing the rest from reference TRBV30 and TRBJ1-2, the complete variable domain is SQTIHQWPATLVQPVGSPLSLECTVEGTSNPNLYWYRQAAGRGLQLLFYSVGIGQISSEVPQNLSASRPQDRQFILSSKKLLLSDSGFYLCAWSVERNYGYTFGSGTRLTVV.

The table lists this clone with a few counts. CDR3 in amino acids: CASSSYRGTQYF. CDR3 DNA: TGTGCCAGCAGCTCGTATCGGGGAACGCAGTATTTT. The chain links TRBV7-2 to TRBJ2-3; perhaps TRBD2 as D (5 bases). CDR3 length: 12 amino acids. V was cut by 4 bases and J by 9 bases, with 11 bases left in between. CDR1 SGHTA and CDR2 FQGNSA come from the germline V gene.

This clone was counted between two and nine times. The rearrangement joins TRBV7-2 to TRBJ1-5; no firm D call. Germline CDR1 and CDR2: SGHTA and FQGNSA. CDR3 size: 13 residues. V gave up 5 bases and J gave up 7 bases, with 12 bases separating them. The CDR3: CASSVGPGQPQHF. The CDR3 DNA is TGTGCCAGCAGCGTTGGACCGGGGCAGCCCCAGCATTTT.

This clone was found once. The junction differs from germline at one of its ends, possibly a read error. This rearrangement joins TRBV29-1 to TRBJ1-2; 7 bases match TRBD1. Germline values: CDR1 SQVTM, CDR2 ANQGSEA. The CDR3 totals 12 residues. The CDR3 DNA reads TGCAGCGGTGAACAGGGGCGAGGTGGCTACACCTTC. Its translation: CSGEQGRGGYTF.

The rearrangement joins TRBV5-1 to TRBJ2-7; no clear D. Germline assignment: CDR1 SGHRS and CDR2 YFSETQ. V lost 0 bases to trimming and J lost 3 bases, with 7 bases between them. This CDR3 has 13 residues. The CDR3 region is CASSLEYRYEQYF. In DNA, the CDR3 is TGCGCCAGCAGCTTGGAGTACCGCTACGAGCAGTACTTC.

The rearrangement joins TRBV7-9 to TRBJ2-7; 11 bases are a match to TRBD2. The CDR3 is 17 amino acids. The V and J ends lost 5 bases and 0 bases, in that order; junction bases with no gene match: 9. CDR1 and CDR2 (germline): SEHNR, FQNEAQ (reference sequence). The CDR3 protein is CASSPLAGGSSSYEQYF. CDR3 bases: TGTGCCAGCAGCCCCCTAGCGGGAGGCTCGAGCTCCTACGAGCAGTACTTC.

This clone was counted between two and nine times. This chain links TRBV5-1 with TRBJ2-6; D ambiguous. CDR1 is SGHRS and CDR2 is YFSETQ in the germline V gene. V dropped 0 bases and J dropped 5 bases, with 0 bases sitting between them. The CDR3 is 12 residues long. Here the CDR3 DNA reads TGCGCCAGCAGCTTGGGGGCCAACGTCCTGACTTTC. It translates to CASSLGANVLTF.

This clone has a handful of counts. The CDR3 bases are TGTGCCAGCAGCCCGCGGGACAGGGTAGACTACGAGCAGTACTTC. Amino acid sequence: CASSPRDRVDYEQYF. The V call is TRBV7-8, the J call TRBJ2-7, with 9 bases lining up with TRBD1. The CDR3 is 15 amino acids. Germline values: CDR1 SGHVS, CDR2 FQNEAQ. V was pared by 5 bases and J by 3 bases, with 8 bases of the junction left unmatched. Full variable domain (missing parts from reference TRBV7-8 and TRBJ2-7): GAGVSQSPRYKVAKRGQDVALRCDPISGHVSLFWYQQALGQGPEFLTYFQNEAQLDKSGLPSDRFFAERPEGSVSTLKIQRTQQEDSAVYLCASSPRDRVDYEQYFGPGTRLTVT.

With regard to this clone: The same CDR3 arises from other DNA sequences in this sample as well. This chain uses TRBV5-4 with TRBJ2-3; the D is unclear. The CDR3 runs 14 residues. Trimming pared 0 bases from V and 1 base from J, leaving 6 bases between. The germline V gene encodes CDR1 SGHNT and CDR2 YYREEE (reference sequence). DNA of the CDR3: TGTGCCAGCAGCTTGGGGCTGCGCACAGATACGCAGTATTTT. This sequence encodes CASSLGLRTDTQYF. Together with reference TRBV5-4 and TRBJ2-3, the CDR3 gives the full variable domain: ETGVTQSPTHLIKTRGQQVTLRCSSQSGHNTVSWYQQALGQGPQFIFQYYREEENGRGNFPPRFSGLQFPNYSSELNVNALELDDSALYLCASSLGLRTDTQYFGPGTRLTVL.

A remark on this clone: Other DNA sequences in the same sample also yield this CDR3. The chain uses TRBV6-6 and TRBJ2-3; D is unclear. The CDR3 consists of 12 residues. Between the trimmed V and J ends, which lost 6 bases and 3 bases, there was a span of 7 bases. Per the germline V gene, CDR1 is MNHNY and CDR2 is SVGAGI (reference sequence). Here the CDR3 DNA reads TGTGCCAGCAGCCACCTTACAGATACGCAGTATTTT. Protein sequence: CASSHLTDTQYF.

This clone was picked up a small number of times. The chain uses TRBV10-3 and TRBJ2-1, with 9 bases that match TRBD1. The CDR3 totals 12 residues. J lost 9 bases, V lost 4 bases, and 1 base had no gene match. Germline CDR1 and CDR2: ENHRY and SYGVKD. In DNA form, the CDR3 reads TGTGCCATCAGTGGGGGACAGGGTGAGCAGTTCTTC. Its translation: CAISGGQGEQFF.

Remarks on this clone: The germline gene is not matched at one end of the junction; a read error may be the cause. The rearrangement joins TRBV7-9 to TRBJ2-2; TRBD2 aligns across 11 bases. The CDR3 runs to 14 residues. The V gene's germline CDR1 is SEHNR and CDR2 FQNEAQ (reference sequence). CDR3 loop: CLLAGEGRNGELFF. In DNA, the CDR3 is TGCCTACTAGCGGGAGAGGGAAGGAACGGGGAGCTGTTTTTT. Variable domain in full (rest from reference TRBV7-9 and TRBJ2-2): DTGVSQNPRHKITKRGQNVTFRCDPISEHNRLYWYRQTLGQGPEFLTYFQNEAQLEKSRLLSDRFSAERPKGSFSTLEIQRTEQGDSAMYLCLLAGEGRNGELFFGEGSRLTVL.

This clone occurred a few times. This chain connects TRBV6-1 to TRBJ1-3, with D hard to call. V dropped 1 base and J dropped 4 bases, with 8 bases sitting between them. CDR3 size: 14 residues. The germline V gene encodes CDR1 MNHNS and CDR2 SASEGT. The CDR3 nucleotides read TGTGCCAGCAGTGAAGGACCCGCCGGAAACACCATATATTTT. It is translated as CASSEGPAGNTIYF.

The genes are TRBV28 and TRBJ2-1; no reliable D call. The V gene lost 2 bases and the J gene lost 13 bases, with 12 bases spanning the gap. Germline CDR1 is MDHEN and CDR2 is SYDVKM. There are 12 residues in the CDR3. The CDR3 sequence: CASSLSLATQFF. The CDR3 DNA follows: TGTGCCAGCAGTTTAAGTTTAGCCACCCAGTTCTTC.

The chain couples TRBV7-9 to TRBJ2-7, with D possibly TRBD1 on 6 matching bases. With 5 bases removed from V and 7 bases from J, the gap between germline ends came to 18 bases. The CDR3 is made up of 14 amino acids. Germline CDR1 is SEHNR and CDR2 is FQNEAQ (reference sequence). CDR3 protein: CASSPAYRVMEQYF. The CDR3, as DNA: TGTGCCAGCAGCCCCGCCTACAGGGTTATGGAGCAGTACTTC.

The chain links TRBV25-1 to TRBJ2-5; a possible D gene is TRBD1 (6 bases). Germline CDR1 and CDR2: MGHDK and SYGVNS. V lost 4 bases to trimming and J lost 1 base, with 13 bases between them. The CDR3 runs 15 residues. Here the CDR3 DNA reads TGTGCCAGCAGTGTCTCCAGGGGTCCCCAAGAGACCCAGTACTTC. Translation gives CASSVSRGPQETQYF.

The chain joins TRBV9 to TRBJ2-1; D not resolved. Deletions cut 5 bases from V and 3 bases from J, with 15 bases between. The CDR3 extends over 15 amino acids. Germline CDR1 reads SGDLS; CDR2 reads YYNGEE. This chain's CDR3 is CASRPTGVSYNEQFF. In DNA, the CDR3 is TGTGCCAGCAGACCCACTGGCGTGAGCTACAATGAGCAGTTCTTC. Looking up the rest from reference TRBV9 and TRBJ2-1 gives the full variable domain: DSGVTQTPKHLITATGQRVTLRCSPRSGDLSVYWYQQSLDQGLQFLIQYYNGEERAKGNILERFSAQQFPDLHSELNLSSLELGDSALYFCASRPTGVSYNEQFFGPGTRLTVL.

Only a few counts were recorded for this clone. This chain links TRBV18 with TRBJ2-4; D not resolved. V was cut by 2 bases and J by 0 bases, with 14 bases left in between. Looked up from germline, CDR1 is KGHSH and CDR2 is LQKENI. The length of the CDR3 is 17 residues. In DNA form, the CDR3 reads TGTGCCAGCTCACCAGGTTTGACCGGTGCAGCCAAAAACATTCAGTACTTC. This sequence encodes CASSPGLTGAAKNIQYF.

This clone showed up just a few times. V gene TRBV11-2 combines with J gene TRBJ2-2; D is unclear. This CDR3 is 12 amino acids long. V was pared by 5 bases and J by 4 bases, with 5 bases between. Germline V gives CDR1 SGHAT, CDR2 FQNNGV. The CDR3: CASSPFTGELFF. The CDR3 DNA sequence: TGTGCCAGCAGCCCGTTCACCGGGGAGCTGTTTTTT.

The J gene is TRBJ1-3, the V gene TRBV30; possibly TRBD1 for D (6 bases). V gave up 0 bases and J gave up 6 bases, with 9 bases separating them. The CDR3 loop spans 13 amino acids. Germline V lookup: CDR1 GTSNPN, CDR2 SVGIG (reference sequence). The CDR3 coding sequence is TGTGCCTGGAGTGTAGCAGGGGCAAACACCATATATTTT. This sequence encodes CAWSVAGANTIYF. The whole variable domain, filled in from reference TRBV30 and TRBJ1-3, reads SQTIHQWPATLVQPVGSPLSLECTVEGTSNPNLYWYRQAAGRGLQLLFYSVGIGQISSEVPQNLSASRPQDRQFILSSKKLLLSDSGFYLCAWSVAGANTIYFGEGSWLTVV.

As regards this clone: Other DNA sequences in this specimen translate into the identical CDR3. V is TRBV20-1 and J is TRBJ2-7; tentatively, D is TRBD1 (5 bases). From germline, CDR1 is DFQATT and CDR2 SNEGSKA (reference sequence). The CDR3 contains 10 residues. CDR3 sequence: CSATDYEQYF. The CDR3 nucleotides read TGCAGCGCGACAGACTACGAGCAGTACTTC.

This clone has just a few counts. V is TRBV7-2 and J is TRBJ2-7, with 7 bases matching TRBD1. Germline values: CDR1 SGHTA, CDR2 FQGNSA. CDR3 length equals 15 residues. The ends lost 5 bases at V and 0 bases at J; junction bases unmatched: 7. The CDR3 here is CASSPTGTYSYEQYF. The CDR3 DNA follows: TGTGCCAGCAGCCCGACAGGGACGTACTCCTACGAGCAGTACTTC.

The V and J genes are TRBV30 and TRBJ2-1; a weak D match, TRBD2 (6 bases). The CDR3 is 16 amino acids. Germline CDR1 is GTSNPN and CDR2 is SVGIG (reference sequence). V was shortened by 5 bases and J by 0 bases, with 17 bases between the two germline ends. The CDR3 region has the DNA TGTGCCTGGGCCGGGGGACTTCCCGGCTCCTACAATGAGCAGTTCTTC. Encoded protein: CAWAGGLPGSYNEQFF.

This chain uses TRBV7-9 with TRBJ2-5; 13 bases align to TRBD2. The CDR3 consists of 17 residues. Germline V gives CDR1 SEHNR, CDR2 FQNEAQ (reference sequence). J lost 2 bases, V lost 3 bases, and 6 bases had no gene match. The CDR3 DNA follows: TGTGCCAGCAGCTTGGGGAGGACTAGCGGGAGTCAAGAGACCCAGTACTTC. Translation: CASSLGRTSGSQETQYF.

Written as DNA, the CDR3 is TGTGCCAGCAGCCATAAGACAGGGGGCTTGAACACTGAAGCTTTCTTT. Its protein product is CASSHKTGGLNTEAFF. The genes are TRBV4-2 and TRBJ1-1; 10 bases are shared with TRBD1. The V segment lost 3 bases and the J segment 0 bases; nucleotides outside the gene matches: 4. This CDR3 has 16 amino acids. From germline, CDR1 is LGHNA and CDR2 YNFKEQ.

The chain uses TRBV30 and TRBJ2-1; a possible D gene is TRBD2 (6 bases). Trimming stripped 2 bases from V and 9 bases from J, with 14 bases between. Germline V gives CDR1 GTSNPN, CDR2 SVGIG (reference sequence). The length of the CDR3 is 13 residues. CDR3 nucleotide sequence: TGTGCCTGGAGTCCTTTACTCGGGGGTGAGCAGTTCTTC. Its translation: CAWSPLLGGEQFF.

This clone was counted a few times. The CDR3 bases are TGTGCCAGCAGCGTAGCAGACAGCTACGAGCAGTACTTC. The encoded protein is CASSVADSYEQYF. V gene TRBV9 combines with J gene TRBJ2-7; D possibly corresponds to TRBD1 (5 bases). The CDR3 is made up of 13 amino acids. CDR1 is SGDLS and CDR2 is YYNGEE in the germline V gene. V was cut by 0 bases and J by 3 bases, with 7 bases left in between.

This clone turned up a few times. The genes are TRBV19 and TRBJ2-3, with 7 bases lining up with TRBD1. V dropped 11 bases and J dropped 3; count of bases not matched to a gene: 5. CDR3 length: 12 amino acids. CDR1 is LNHDA and CDR2 is SQIVND in the germline V gene (reference sequence). Here the CDR3 DNA reads TGTGCCTCCCGCAGGGGGACAGATACGCAGTATTTT. Its translation is CASRRGTDTQYF.

This clone has just a few counts. This sequence joins TRBV7-9 and TRBJ2-7, with D maybe TRBD2 (5 bases). CDR3 length equals 13 residues. V was pared by 2 bases and J by 5 bases, with 10 bases between. Germline V gene data show CDR1 as SEHNR and CDR2 as FQNEAQ (reference sequence). In DNA form, the CDR3 reads TGTGCCAGCAGCTTATCCGGAGCGGACGAGCAGTACTTC. It translates to CASSLSGADEQYF.